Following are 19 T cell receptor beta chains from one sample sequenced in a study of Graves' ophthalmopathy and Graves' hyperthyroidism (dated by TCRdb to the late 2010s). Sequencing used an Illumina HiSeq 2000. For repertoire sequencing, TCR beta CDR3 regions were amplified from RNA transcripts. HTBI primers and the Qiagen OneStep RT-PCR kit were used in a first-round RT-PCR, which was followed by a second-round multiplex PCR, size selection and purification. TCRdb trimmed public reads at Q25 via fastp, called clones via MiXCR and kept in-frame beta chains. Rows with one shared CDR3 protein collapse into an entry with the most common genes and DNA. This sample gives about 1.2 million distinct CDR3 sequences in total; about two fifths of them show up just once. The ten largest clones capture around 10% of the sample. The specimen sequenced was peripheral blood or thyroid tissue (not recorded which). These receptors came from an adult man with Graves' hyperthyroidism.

In nucleotides, the CDR3 is TGTGCCAGCAGCCTCAACTTGGTGAACACCATATATTTT. Protein sequence: CASSLNLVNTIYF. The chain couples TRBV7-9 to TRBJ1-3, with no clear D. The CDR3 is made up of 13 amino acids. Trimming took off 5 bases at V and 7 bases at J, with 12 bases between the two ends. Looked up from germline, CDR1 is SEHNR and CDR2 is FQNEAQ (reference sequence). The full variable domain, completed using reference TRBV7-9 and TRBJ1-3, is DTGVSQNPRHKITKRGQNVTFRCDPISEHNRLYWYRQTLGQGPEFLTYFQNEAQLEKSRLLSDRFSAERPKGSFSTLEIQRTEQGDSAMYLCASSLNLVNTIYFGEGSWLTVV.

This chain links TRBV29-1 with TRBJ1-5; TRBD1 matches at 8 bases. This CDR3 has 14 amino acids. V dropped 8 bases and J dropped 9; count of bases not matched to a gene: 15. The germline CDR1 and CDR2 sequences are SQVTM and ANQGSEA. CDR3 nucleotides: TGCAGCAGTGAGGAGACAGGGGCCATCACGCCCCAGCATTTT. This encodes CSSEETGAITPQHF.

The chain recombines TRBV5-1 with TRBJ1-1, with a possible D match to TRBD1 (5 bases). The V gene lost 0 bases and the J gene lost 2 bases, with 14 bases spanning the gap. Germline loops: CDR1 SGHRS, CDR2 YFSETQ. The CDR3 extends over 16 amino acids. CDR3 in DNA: TGCGCCAGCAGCTTGGTGACCCCCGGGGGAAACACTGAAGCTTTCTTT. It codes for CASSLVTPGGNTEAFF.

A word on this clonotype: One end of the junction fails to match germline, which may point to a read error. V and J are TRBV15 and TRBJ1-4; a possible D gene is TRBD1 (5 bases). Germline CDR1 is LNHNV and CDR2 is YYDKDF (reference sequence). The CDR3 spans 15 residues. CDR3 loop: CATRPGTATNEKLVF. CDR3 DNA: TGTGCCACCAGGCCTGGGACTGCAACTAATGAAAAACTGGTTTTT.

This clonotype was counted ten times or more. The CDR3 protein is CASSEALRPPEAFF. In nucleotides, the CDR3 is TGTGCCAGCAGTGAAGCGCTTCGACCACCTGAAGCTTTCTTT. This chain links TRBV2 with TRBJ1-1; no reliable D call. With 0 bases removed from V and 6 bases from J, the gap between germline ends came to 11 bases. The CDR3 covers 14 residues. Germline-derived CDR1 and CDR2 are SNHLY and FYNNEI.

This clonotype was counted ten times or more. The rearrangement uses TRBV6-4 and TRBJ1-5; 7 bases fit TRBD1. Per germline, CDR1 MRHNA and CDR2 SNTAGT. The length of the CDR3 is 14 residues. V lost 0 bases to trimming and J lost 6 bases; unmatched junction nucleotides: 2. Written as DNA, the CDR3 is TGTGCCAGCAGTGACTCGACAGGGCGTCAGCCCCAGCATTTT. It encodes CASSDSTGRQPQHF.

The CDR3: CATSRGLGQPQHF. The CDR3, as DNA: TGTGCCACCAGCAGGGGCCTAGGGCAGCCCCAGCATTTT. V usage is TRBV15 and J usage is TRBJ1-5; D is unclear. Trimming removed 3 bases from V and 7 bases from J, with 10 bases in between. Germline values: CDR1 LNHNV, CDR2 YYDKDF (reference sequence). The length of the CDR3 is 13 residues.

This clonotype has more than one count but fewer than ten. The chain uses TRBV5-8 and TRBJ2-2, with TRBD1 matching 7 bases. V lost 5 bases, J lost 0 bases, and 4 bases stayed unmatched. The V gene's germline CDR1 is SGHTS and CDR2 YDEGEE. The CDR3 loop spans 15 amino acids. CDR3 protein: CASSNRGANTGELFF. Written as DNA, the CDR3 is TGTGCCAGCAGTAACAGGGGCGCGAACACCGGGGAGCTGTTTTTT.

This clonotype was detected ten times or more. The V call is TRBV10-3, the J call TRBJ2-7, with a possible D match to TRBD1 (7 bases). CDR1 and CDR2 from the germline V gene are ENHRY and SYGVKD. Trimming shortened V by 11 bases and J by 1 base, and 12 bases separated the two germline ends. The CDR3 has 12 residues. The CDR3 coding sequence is TGTGCCGGAGGGACAGTATCCTACGAGCAGTACTTC. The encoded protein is CAGGTVSYEQYF.

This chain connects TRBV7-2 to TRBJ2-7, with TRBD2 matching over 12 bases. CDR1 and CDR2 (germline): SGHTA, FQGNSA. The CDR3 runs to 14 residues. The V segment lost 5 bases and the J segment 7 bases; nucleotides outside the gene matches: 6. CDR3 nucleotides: TGTGCCAGCAGCACCACTAGCGGGAGGTTTGAGCAGTACTTC. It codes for CASSTTSGRFEQYF.

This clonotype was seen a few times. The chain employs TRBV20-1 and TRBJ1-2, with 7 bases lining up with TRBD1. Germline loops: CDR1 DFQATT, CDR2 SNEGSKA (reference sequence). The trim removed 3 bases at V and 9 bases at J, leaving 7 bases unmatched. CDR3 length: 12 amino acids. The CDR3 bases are TGCAGTGCTAGTCGGGCAGGGGGAAGCTACACCTTC. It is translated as CSASRAGGSYTF.

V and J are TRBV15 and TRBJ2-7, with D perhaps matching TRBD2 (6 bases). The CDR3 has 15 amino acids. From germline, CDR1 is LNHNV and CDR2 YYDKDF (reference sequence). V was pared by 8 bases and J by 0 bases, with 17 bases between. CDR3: CATQDLAYSSYEQYF. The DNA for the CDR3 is TGTGCCACCCAAGACCTAGCGTATAGCTCCTACGAGCAGTACTTC.

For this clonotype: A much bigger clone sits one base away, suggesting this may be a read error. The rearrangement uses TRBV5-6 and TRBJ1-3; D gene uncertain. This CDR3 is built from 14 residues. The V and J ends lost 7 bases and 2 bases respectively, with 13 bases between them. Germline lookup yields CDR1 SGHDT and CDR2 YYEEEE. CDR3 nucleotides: TGTGCCAGCGGCCCTTTCGGGGCTGGAAACACCATATATTTT. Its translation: CASGPFGAGNTIYF.

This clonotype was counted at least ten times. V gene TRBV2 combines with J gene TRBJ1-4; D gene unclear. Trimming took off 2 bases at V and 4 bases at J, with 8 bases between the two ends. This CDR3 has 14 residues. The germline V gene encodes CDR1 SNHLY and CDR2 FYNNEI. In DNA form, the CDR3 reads TGTGCCAGCAGTGAAAGGCTCGTTAATGAAAAACTGTTTTTT. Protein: CASSERLVNEKLFF.

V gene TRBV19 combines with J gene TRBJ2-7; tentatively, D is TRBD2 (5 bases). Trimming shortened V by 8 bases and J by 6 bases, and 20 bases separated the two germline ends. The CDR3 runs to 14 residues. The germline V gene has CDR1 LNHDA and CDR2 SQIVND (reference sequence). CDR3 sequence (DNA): TGTGCCAGTCGGCGGGCAGCCTCCTGGGGCGAGCAGTACTTC. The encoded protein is CASRRAASWGEQYF. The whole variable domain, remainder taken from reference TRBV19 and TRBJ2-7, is DGGITQSPKYLFRKEGQNVTLSCEQNLNHDAMYWYRQDPGQGLRLIYYSQIVNDFQKGDIAEGYSVSREKKESFPLTVTSAQKNPTAFYLCASRRAASWGEQYFGPGTRLTVT.

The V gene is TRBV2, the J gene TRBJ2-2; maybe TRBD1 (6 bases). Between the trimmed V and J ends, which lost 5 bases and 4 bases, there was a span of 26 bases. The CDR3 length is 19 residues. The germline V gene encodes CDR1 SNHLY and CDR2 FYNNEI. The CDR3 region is CASSSSQAGEFWFTGELFF. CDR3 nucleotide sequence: TGTGCCAGCAGTTCCTCCCAGGCAGGGGAGTTTTGGTTCACCGGGGAGCTGTTTTTT.

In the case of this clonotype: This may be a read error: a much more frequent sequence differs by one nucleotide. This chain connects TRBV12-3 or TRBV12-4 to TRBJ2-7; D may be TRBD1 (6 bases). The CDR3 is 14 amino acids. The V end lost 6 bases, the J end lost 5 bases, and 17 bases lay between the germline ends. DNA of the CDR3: TGTGCCAGCAGATTGACAGGCCCTTCCCACGAGCAGTACTTC. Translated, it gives CASRLTGPSHEQYF.

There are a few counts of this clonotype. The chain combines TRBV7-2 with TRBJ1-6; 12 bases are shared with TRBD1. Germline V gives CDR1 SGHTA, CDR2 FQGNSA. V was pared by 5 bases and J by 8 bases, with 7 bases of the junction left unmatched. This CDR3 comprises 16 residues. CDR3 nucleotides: TGTGCCAGCAGCCTAACCGGGACAGGGGGCTATTCACCCCTCCACTTT. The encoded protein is CASSLTGTGGYSPLHF.

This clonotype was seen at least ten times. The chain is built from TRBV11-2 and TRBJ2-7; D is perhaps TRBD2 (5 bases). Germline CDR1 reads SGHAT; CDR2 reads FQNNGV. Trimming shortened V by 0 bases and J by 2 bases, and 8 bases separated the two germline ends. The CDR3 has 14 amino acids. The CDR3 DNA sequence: TGTGCCAGCAGCTTAGACGAGGGAGCCTACGAGCAGTACTTC. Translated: CASSLDEGAYEQYF.